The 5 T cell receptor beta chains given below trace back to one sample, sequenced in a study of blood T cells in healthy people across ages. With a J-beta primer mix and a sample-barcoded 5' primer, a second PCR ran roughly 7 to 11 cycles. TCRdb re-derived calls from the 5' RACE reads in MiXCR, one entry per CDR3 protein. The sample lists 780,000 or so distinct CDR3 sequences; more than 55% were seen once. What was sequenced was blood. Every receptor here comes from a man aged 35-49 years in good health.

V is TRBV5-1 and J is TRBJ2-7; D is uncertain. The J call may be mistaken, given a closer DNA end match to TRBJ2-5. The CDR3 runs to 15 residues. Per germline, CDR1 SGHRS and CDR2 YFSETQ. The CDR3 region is CASSLGSQKKETQYF. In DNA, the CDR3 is TGCGCCAGCAGCTTGGGCTCCCAGAAAAAAGAGACCCAGTACTTC.

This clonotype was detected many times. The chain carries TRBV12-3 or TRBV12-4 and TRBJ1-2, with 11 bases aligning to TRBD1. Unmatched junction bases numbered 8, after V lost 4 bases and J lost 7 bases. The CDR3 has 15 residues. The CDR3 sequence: CASSSPGQGVAGYTF. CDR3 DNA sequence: TGTGCCAGCAGTTCCCCGGGACAGGGGGTGGCTGGCTACACCTTC.

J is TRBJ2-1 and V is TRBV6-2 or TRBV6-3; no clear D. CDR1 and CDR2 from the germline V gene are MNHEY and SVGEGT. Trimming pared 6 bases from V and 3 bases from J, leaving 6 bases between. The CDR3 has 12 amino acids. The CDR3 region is CASRFYYNEQFF. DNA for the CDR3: TGTGCCAGCAGATTCTACTACAATGAGCAGTTCTTC.

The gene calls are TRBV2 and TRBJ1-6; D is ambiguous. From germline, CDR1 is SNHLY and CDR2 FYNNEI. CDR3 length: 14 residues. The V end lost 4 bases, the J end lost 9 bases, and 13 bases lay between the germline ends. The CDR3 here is CASSGEQVGSPLHF. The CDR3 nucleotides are TGTGCCAGCAGTGGGGAGCAGGTTGGTTCACCCCTCCACTTT.

The CDR3 DNA reads TGTGCCAGCAGTTACGCCGAGCAAGGACGAACCGGCTACACCTTC. It yields the protein CASSYAEQGRTGYTF. The chain is built from TRBV6-6 and TRBJ1-2; D call uncertain. In germline, CDR1 is MNHNY, CDR2 SVGAGI (reference sequence). This CDR3 region has 15 residues. The V and J ends lost 2 bases and 8 bases respectively, with 18 bases between them.